The source of this T cell receptor (beta chain) is a study of CD8+ T cells in alopecia areata. Study at large: Twice daily, treated patients received 5 to 10 mg of oral tofacitinib.

Study-level results: In lesional scalp, particularly from alopecia totalis/universalis, clonality was higher than in normal scalp. Scalp clonality, along with expanded CD8+ clones among the top 100, was significantly decreased by tofacitinib.

The treatment is: oral pan-JAK inhibitor, 5-10 mg twice daily. Lesional scalp punch biopsies and peripheral blood came from alopecia areata patients. CDR1 is SNHLY, CDR2 FYNNEI, per germline. This CDR3 is built from 14 residues. V was trimmed by 6 bases and J by 6 bases, leaving 18 bases between them. Comments on this clone: Antigen: not known.

Following extraction, RNA underwent reverse transcription to cDNA, which served as the sequencing template. TCRdb's table, derived via immunoSEQ multiplex PCR, lists solely in-frame clones and lacks some. The table has about 140,000 clones, roughly 54% seen once. The sample was CD8+ T cells sorted from blood, taken at week 4, from a patient treated with tofacitinib. The chain uses TRBV2 and TRBJ2-7; D possibly corresponds to TRBD1 (6 bases). The clonotype was recovered from a human donor with alopecia areata. This CDR3 reads CASSPRYRDAEQYF. CDR3 bases: TGTGCCAGCAGCCCCCGCTACAGGGATGCCGAGCAGTACTTC.